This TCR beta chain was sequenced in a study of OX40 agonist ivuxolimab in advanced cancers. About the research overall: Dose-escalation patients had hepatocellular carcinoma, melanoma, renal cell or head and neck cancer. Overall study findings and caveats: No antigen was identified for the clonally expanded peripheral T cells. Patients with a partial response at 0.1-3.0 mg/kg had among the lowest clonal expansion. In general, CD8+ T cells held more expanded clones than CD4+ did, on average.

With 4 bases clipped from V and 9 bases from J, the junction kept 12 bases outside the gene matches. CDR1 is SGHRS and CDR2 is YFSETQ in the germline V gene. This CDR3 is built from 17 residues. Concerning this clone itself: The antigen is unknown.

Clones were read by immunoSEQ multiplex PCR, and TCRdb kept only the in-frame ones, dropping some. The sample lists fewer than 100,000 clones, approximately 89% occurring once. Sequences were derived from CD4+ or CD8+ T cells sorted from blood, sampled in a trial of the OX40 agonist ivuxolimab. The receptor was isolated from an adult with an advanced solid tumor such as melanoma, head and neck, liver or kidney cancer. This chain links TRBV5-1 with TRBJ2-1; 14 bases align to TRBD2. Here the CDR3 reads CASSVTSGGAKFGEQFF. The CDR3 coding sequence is TGCGCCAGCAGCGTGACTAGCGGGGGGGCTAAGTTCGGTGAGCAGTTCTTC.